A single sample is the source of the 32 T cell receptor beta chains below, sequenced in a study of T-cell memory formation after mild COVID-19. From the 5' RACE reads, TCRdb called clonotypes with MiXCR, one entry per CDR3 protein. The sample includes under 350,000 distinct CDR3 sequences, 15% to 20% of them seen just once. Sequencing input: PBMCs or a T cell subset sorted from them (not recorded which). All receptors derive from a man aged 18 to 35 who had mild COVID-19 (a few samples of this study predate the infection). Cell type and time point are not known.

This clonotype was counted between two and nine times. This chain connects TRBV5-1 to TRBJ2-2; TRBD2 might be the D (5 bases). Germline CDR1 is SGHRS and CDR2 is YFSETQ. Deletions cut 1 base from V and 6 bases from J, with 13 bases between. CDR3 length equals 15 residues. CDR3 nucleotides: TGCGCCAGCAGCTTGCCCCCAACTAGGGCCGGGGAGCTGTTTTTT. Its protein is CASSLPPTRAGELFF.

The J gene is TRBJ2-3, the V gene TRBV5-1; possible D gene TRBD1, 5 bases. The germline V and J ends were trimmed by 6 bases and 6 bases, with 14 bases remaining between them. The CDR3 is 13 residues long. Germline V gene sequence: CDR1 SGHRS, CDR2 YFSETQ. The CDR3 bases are TGCGCCAGCACTTGGGGCTCGGCGGATACGCAGTATTTT. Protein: CASTWGSADTQYF.

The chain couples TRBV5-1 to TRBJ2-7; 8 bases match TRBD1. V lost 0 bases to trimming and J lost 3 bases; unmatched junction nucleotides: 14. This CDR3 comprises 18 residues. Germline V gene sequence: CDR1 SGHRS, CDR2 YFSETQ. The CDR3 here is CASSLAPGQEGMIYEQYF. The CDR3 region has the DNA TGCGCCAGCAGCTTGGCCCCGGGACAGGAGGGGATGATCTACGAGCAGTACTTC.

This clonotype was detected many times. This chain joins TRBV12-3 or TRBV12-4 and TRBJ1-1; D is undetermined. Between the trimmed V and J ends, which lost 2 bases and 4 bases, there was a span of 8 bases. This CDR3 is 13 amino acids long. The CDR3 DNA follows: TGTGCCAGCAGTTTATACGGGGTCACTGAAGCTTTCTTT. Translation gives CASSLYGVTEAFF.

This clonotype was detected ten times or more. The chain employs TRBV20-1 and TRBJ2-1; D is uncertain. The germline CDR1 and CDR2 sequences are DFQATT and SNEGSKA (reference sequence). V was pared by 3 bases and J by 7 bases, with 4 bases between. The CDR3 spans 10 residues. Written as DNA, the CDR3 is TGCAGTGCTAGGAAGAATGAGCAGTTCTTC. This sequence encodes CSARKNEQFF.

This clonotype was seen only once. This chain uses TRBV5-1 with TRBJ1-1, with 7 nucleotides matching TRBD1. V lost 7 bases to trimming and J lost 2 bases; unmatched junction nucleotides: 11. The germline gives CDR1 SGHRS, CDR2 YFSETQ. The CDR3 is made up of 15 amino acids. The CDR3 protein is CASGDTWTGNTEAFF. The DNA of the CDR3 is TGCGCCAGCGGGGACACCTGGACAGGTAACACTGAAGCTTTCTTT.

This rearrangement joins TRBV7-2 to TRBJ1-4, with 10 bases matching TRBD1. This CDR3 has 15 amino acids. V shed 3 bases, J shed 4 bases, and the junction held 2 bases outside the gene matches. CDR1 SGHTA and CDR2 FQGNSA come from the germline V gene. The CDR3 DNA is TGTGCCAGCAGCTTGCGGGACAGGGGTAATGAAAAACTGTTTTTT. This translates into CASSLRDRGNEKLFF. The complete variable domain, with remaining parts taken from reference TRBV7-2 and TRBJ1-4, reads GAGVSQSPSNKVTEKGKDVELRCDPISGHTALYWYRQSLGQGLEFLIYFQGNSAPDKSGLPSDRFSAERTGGSVSTLTIQRTQQEDSAVYLCASSLRDRGNEKLFFGSGTQLSVL.

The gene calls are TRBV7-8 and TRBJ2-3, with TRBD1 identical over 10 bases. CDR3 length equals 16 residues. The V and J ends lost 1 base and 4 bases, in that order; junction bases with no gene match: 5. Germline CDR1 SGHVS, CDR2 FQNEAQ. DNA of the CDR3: TGTGCCAGCAGCTTAGGGGGGACAGGGGATGCAGATACGCAGTATTTT. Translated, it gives CASSLGGTGDADTQYF.

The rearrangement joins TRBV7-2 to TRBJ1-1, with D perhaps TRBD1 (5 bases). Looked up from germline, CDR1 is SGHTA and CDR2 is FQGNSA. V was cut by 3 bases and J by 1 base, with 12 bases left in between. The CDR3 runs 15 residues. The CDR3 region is CASSFAIDRNTEAFF. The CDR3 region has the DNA TGTGCCAGCAGCTTTGCTATCGACAGGAACACTGAAGCTTTCTTT. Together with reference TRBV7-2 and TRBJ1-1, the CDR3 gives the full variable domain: GAGVSQSPSNKVTEKGKDVELRCDPISGHTALYWYRQSLGQGLEFLIYFQGNSAPDKSGLPSDRFSAERTGGSVSTLTIQRTQQEDSAVYLCASSFAIDRNTEAFFGQGTRLTVV.

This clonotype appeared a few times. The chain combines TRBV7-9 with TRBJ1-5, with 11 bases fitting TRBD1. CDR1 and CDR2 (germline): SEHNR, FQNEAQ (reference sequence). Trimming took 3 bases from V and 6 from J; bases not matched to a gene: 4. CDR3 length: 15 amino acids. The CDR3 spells CASSLDRGLGQPQHF. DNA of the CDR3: TGTGCCAGCAGCTTGGACAGGGGGCTTGGTCAGCCCCAGCATTTT.

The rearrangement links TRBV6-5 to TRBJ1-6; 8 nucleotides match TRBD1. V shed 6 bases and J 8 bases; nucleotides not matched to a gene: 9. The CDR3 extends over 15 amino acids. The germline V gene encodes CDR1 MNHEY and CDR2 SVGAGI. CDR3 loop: CASRVTGTGDSPLHF. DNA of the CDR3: TGTGCCAGCAGAGTGACCGGGACAGGCGATTCACCCCTCCACTTT.

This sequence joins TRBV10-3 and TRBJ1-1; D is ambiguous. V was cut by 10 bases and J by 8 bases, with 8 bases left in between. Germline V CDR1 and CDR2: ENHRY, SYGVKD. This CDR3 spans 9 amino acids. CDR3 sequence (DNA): TGTGCCAAAGGGAGGGAAGCTTTCTTT. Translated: CAKGREAFF.

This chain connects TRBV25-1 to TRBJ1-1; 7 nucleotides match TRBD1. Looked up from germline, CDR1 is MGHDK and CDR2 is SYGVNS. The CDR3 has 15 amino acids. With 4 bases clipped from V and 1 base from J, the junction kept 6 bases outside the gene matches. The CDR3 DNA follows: TGTGCCAGCAGTGGAGGGGGCCTGGGGAACACTGAAGCTTTCTTT. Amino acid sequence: CASSGGGLGNTEAFF. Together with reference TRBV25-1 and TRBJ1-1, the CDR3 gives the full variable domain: EADIYQTPRYLVIGTGKKITLECSQTMGHDKMYWYQQDPGMELHLIHYSYGVNSTEKGDLSSESTVSRIRTEHFPLTLESARPSHTSQYLCASSGGGLGNTEAFFGQGTRLTVV.

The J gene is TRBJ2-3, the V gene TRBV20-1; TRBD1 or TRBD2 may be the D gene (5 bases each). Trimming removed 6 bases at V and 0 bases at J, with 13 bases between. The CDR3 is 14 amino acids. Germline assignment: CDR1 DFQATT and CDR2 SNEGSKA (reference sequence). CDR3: CSAHGTDSTDTQYF. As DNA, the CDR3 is TGCAGTGCCCATGGGACGGATAGCACAGATACGCAGTATTTT.

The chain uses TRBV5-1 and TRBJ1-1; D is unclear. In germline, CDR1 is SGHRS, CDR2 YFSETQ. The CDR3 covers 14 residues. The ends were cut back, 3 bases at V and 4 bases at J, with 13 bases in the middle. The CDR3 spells CASSWPREGTEAFF. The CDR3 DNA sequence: TGCGCCAGCAGCTGGCCGCGGGAGGGCACTGAAGCTTTCTTT.

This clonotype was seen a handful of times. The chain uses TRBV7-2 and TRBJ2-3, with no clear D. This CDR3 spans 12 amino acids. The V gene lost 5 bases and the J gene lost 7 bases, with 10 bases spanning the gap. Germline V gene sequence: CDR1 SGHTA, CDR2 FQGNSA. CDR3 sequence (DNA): TGTGCCAGCAGCACGAACTCGTATACGCAGTATTTT. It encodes CASSTNSYTQYF.

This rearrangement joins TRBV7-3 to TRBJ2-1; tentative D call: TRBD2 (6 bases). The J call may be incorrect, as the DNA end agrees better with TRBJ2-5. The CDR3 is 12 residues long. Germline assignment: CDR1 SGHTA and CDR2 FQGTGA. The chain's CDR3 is CASSHRGETQYF. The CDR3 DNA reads TGTGCCAGCAGCCACCGGGGGGAGACCCAGTACTTC.

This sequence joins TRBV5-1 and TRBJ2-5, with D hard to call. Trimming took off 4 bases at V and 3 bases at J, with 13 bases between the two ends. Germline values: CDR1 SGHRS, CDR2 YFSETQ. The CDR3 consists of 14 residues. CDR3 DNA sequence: TGCGCCAGCAGCCCCCCTGTCTACGAAGAGACCCAGTACTTC. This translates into CASSPPVYEETQYF.

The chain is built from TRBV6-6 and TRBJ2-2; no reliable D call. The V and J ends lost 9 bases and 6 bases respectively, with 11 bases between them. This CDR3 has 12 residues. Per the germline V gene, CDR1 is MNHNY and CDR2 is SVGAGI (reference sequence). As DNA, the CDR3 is TGTGCCAGTAGGACGGCCTCCGGGGAGCTGTTTTTT. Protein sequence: CASRTASGELFF.

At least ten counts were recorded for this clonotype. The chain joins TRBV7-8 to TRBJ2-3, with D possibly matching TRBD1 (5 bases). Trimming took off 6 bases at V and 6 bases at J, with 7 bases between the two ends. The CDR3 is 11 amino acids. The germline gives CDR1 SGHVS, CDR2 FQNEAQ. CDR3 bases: TGTGCCAGCAGAGGGGCGGATACGCAGTATTTT. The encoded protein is CASRGADTQYF.

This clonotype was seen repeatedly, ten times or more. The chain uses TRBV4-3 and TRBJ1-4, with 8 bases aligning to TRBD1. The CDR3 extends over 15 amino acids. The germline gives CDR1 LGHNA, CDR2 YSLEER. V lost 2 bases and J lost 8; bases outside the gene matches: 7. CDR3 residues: CASSQTDRGGEKLFF. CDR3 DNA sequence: TGCGCCAGCAGCCAAACTGACAGGGGAGGCGAAAAACTGTTTTTT.

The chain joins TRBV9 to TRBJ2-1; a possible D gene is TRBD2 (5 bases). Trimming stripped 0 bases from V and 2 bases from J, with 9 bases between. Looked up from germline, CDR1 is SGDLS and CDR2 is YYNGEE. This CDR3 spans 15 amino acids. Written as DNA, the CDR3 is TGTGCCAGCAGCGTAGCGGGGTGGACCTACAATGAGCAGTTCTTC. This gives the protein CASSVAGWTYNEQFF. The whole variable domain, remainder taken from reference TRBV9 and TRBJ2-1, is DSGVTQTPKHLITATGQRVTLRCSPRSGDLSVYWYQQSLDQGLQFLIQYYNGEERAKGNILERFSAQQFPDLHSELNLSSLELGDSALYFCASSVAGWTYNEQFFGPGTRLTVL.

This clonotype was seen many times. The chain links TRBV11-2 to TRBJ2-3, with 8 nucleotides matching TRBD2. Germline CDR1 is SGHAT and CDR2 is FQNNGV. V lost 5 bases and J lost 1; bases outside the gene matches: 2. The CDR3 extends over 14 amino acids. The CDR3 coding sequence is TGTGCCAGCAGCCCCGGGGGGGGCACAGATACGCAGTATTTT. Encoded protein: CASSPGGGTDTQYF. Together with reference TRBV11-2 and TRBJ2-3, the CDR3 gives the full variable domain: EAGVAQSPRYKIIEKRQSVAFWCNPISGHATLYWYQQILGQGPKLLIQFQNNGVVDDSQLPKDRFSAERLKGVDSTLKIQPAKLEDSAVYLCASSPGGGTDTQYFGPGTRLTVL.

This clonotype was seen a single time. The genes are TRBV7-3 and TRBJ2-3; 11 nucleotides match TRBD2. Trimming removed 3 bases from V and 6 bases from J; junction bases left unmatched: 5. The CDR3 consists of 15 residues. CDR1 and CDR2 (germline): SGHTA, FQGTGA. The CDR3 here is CASSLTSGASDTQYF. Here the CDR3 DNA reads TGTGCCAGCAGCTTGACTAGCGGGGCAAGTGATACGCAGTATTTT.

This CDR3 reads CASTDPGGQETQYF. The CDR3 bases are TGTGCCAGCACTGATCCCGGGGGCCAAGAGACCCAGTACTTC. The chain recombines TRBV6-5 with TRBJ2-5, with D possibly being TRBD2 (6 bases). CDR3 size: 14 residues. V was cut by 7 bases and J by 1 base, with 13 bases left in between. Germline V gene sequence: CDR1 MNHEY, CDR2 SVGAGI.

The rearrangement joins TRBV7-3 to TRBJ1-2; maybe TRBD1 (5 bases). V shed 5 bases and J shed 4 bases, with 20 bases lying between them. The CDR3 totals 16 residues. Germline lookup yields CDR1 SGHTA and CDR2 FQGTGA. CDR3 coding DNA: TGTGCCAGCAGCCCAACCCCCCGGGGGTTCGGCTATGGCTACACCTTC. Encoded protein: CASSPTPRGFGYGYTF.

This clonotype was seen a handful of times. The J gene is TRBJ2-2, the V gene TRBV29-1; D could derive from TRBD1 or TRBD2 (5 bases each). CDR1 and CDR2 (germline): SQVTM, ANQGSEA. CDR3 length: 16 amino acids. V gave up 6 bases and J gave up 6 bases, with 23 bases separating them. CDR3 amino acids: CSVTLGPVSVAGELFF. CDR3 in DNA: TGCAGCGTAACATTGGGACCCGTCTCCGTCGCCGGGGAGCTGTTTTTT.

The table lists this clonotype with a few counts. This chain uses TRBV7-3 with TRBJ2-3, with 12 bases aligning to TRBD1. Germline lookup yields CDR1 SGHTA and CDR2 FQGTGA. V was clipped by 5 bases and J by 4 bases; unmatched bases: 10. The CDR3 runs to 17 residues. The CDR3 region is CASSTPSGTGGPDTQYF. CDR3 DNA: TGTGCCAGCAGCACCCCCTCCGGGACAGGGGGCCCAGATACGCAGTATTTT.

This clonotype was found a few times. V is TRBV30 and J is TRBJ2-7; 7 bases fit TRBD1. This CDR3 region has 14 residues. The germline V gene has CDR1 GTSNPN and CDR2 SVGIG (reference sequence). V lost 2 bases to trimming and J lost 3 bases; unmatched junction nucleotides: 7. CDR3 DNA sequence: TGTGCCTGGAGTCCCCAGGGGGTGGACTACGAGCAGTACTTC. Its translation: CAWSPQGVDYEQYF.

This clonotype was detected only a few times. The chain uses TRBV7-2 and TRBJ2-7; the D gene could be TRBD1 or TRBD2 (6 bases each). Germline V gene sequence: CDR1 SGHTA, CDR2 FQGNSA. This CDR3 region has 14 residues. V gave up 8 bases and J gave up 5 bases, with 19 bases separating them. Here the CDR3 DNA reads TGTGCCAGCCGCCCGGGGGCTTTTGTGGACGAGCAGTACTTC. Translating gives CASRPGAFVDEQYF.

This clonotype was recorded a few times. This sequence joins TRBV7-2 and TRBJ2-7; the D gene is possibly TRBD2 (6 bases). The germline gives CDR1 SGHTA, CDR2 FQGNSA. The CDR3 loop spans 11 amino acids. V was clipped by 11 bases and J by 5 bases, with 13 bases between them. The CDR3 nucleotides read TGTGCCTCCGGGAGTTTCAACGAGCAGTACTTC. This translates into CASGSFNEQYF. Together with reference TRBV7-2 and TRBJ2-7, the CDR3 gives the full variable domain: GAGVSQSPSNKVTEKGKDVELRCDPISGHTALYWYRQSLGQGLEFLIYFQGNSAPDKSGLPSDRFSAERTGGSVSTLTIQRTQQEDSAVYLCASGSFNEQYFGPGTRLTVT.

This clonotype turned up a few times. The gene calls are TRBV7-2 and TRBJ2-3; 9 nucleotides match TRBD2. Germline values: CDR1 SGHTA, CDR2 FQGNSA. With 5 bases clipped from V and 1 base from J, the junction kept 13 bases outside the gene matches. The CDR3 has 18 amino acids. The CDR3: CASSPRGRGGVRTDTQYF. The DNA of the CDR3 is TGTGCCAGCAGCCCTAGAGGGCGGGGGGGCGTTCGCACAGATACGCAGTATTTT.